Below are 18 T cell receptor beta chains sequenced from a single sample in a study of T cell responses to AZD1222 COVID-19 vaccine. The assay was immunoSEQ multiplex PCR, and TCRdb's table has in-frame clones only and misses some. The data contain 100,000 to 120,000 clones, around 87% of them singletons. This sample comprised peripheral blood, obtained on day 0 of AZD1222 vaccination. The receptors stem from an adult in good health.

In DNA, the CDR3 is TGTGCCAGCACCCCGACAGGGGGTAACTATGGCTACACCTTC. It codes for CASTPTGGNYGYTF. The rearrangement links TRBV7-9 to TRBJ1-2, with 9 bases matching TRBD1. The trim removed 7 bases at V and 1 base at J, leaving 4 bases unmatched. This CDR3 region has 14 residues. CDR1 and CDR2 from the germline V gene are SEHNR and FQNEAQ (reference sequence).

This clone was found a few times. This chain uses TRBV5-1 with TRBJ2-3, with D possibly being TRBD1 or TRBD2 (5 bases each). The length of the CDR3 is 15 residues. Germline CDR1 and CDR2: SGHRS and YFSETQ. V lost 0 bases and J 0 bases, leaving 8 bases between the germline ends. The CDR3: CASSLVGASTDTQYF. The CDR3 DNA follows: TGCGCCAGCAGCTTGGTCGGGGCTAGCACAGATACGCAGTATTTT.

The chain carries TRBV3-1 (or the pseudogene TRBV3-2) and TRBJ2-1; D possibly uses TRBD1 or TRBD2 (5 bases each). The CDR3 runs to 16 residues. CDR1 and CDR2 (germline): LGHDT, YNNKEL (reference sequence). Between the trimmed V and J ends, which lost 4 bases and 3 bases, there was a span of 16 bases. CDR3 sequence reads: CASSPLHGGNYNEQFF. The CDR3 bases are TGTGCCAGCAGCCCCCTACATGGGGGAAACTACAATGAGCAGTTCTTC.

The chain joins TRBV10-3 to TRBJ1-5; possibly TRBD1 for D (5 bases). This CDR3 spans 15 amino acids. Trimming removed 3 bases at V and 3 bases at J, with 12 bases between. Germline V lookup: CDR1 ENHRY, CDR2 SYGVKD. This chain's CDR3 is CAISEAQGNNQPQHF. The DNA for the CDR3 is TGTGCCATCAGTGAAGCCCAGGGAAACAATCAGCCCCAGCATTTT.

The genes are TRBV2 and TRBJ2-7, with 8 bases fitting TRBD1. The trim removed 4 bases at V and 4 bases at J, leaving 9 bases unmatched. The CDR3 is 15 residues long. CDR1 SNHLY and CDR2 FYNNEI come from the germline V gene. The CDR3 bases are TGTGCCAGCAGTGTACCGACAGGGGACGGATACGAGCAGTACTTC. As protein: CASSVPTGDGYEQYF.

This clone was counted between two and nine times. The gene calls are TRBV10-3 and TRBJ2-6; tentatively, D is TRBD1 or TRBD2 (5 bases each). V was pared by 10 bases and J by 0 bases, with 13 bases between. Germline assignment: CDR1 ENHRY and CDR2 SYGVKD. This CDR3 comprises 15 residues. The DNA of the CDR3 is TGTGCCACGTCCGGGACGGCCTCTGGGGCCAACGTCCTGACTTTC. Translation gives CATSGTASGANVLTF.

The V call is TRBV2, the J call TRBJ1-4, with a weak D call TRBD1 (5 bases). The CDR3 totals 18 residues. The ends were cut back, 6 bases at V and 0 bases at J, with 20 bases in the middle. Germline V gives CDR1 SNHLY, CDR2 FYNNEI. The CDR3 nucleotides are TGTGCCAGCAGGCCTCAAGACAGCCTAAGGACAACTAATGAAAAACTGTTTTTT. It codes for CASRPQDSLRTTNEKLFF.

The J gene is TRBJ2-3, the V gene TRBV4-3; 7 bases line up with TRBD2. Germline CDR1 LGHNA, CDR2 YSLEER. The CDR3 covers 17 residues. V trimming: 0 bases; J trimming: 6 bases; junction bases outside the gene matches: 12. The CDR3 DNA is TGCGCCAGCAGCCAAGAGGGACTACCTGGACTCGACGATACGCAGTATTTT. Translation gives CASSQEGLPGLDDTQYF.

This chain connects TRBV2 to TRBJ2-3; no definite D call. The CDR3 covers 12 residues. Trimming stripped 0 bases from V and 10 bases from J, with 8 bases between. From germline, CDR1 is SNHLY and CDR2 FYNNEI. CDR3 protein: CASSEAPGAQYF. The CDR3 nucleotides read TGTGCCAGCAGTGAAGCACCCGGTGCGCAGTATTTT.

V usage is TRBV28 and J usage is TRBJ1-5; D unclear. Germline assignment: CDR1 MDHEN and CDR2 SYDVKM. V lost 2 bases, J lost 4 bases, and 0 bases lay in between. The CDR3 totals 11 residues. DNA of the CDR3: TGTGCCAGCAGTTTAAATCAGCCCCAGCATTTT. This translates into CASSLNQPQHF.

V usage is TRBV4-2 and J usage is TRBJ2-6; 10 positions agree with TRBD1. This CDR3 comprises 18 residues. After removal of 1 base from V and 0 bases from J, the junction contained 3 bases not matched to a gene. Germline CDR1 and CDR2: LGHNA and YNFKEQ. The CDR3 loop reads CASSQVRTGGSGANVLTF. CDR3 DNA sequence: TGTGCCAGCAGCCAAGTTAGGACAGGGGGCTCTGGGGCCAACGTCCTGACTTTC.

Regarding this clone: The same CDR3 also results from other DNA sequences found in this sample. This chain joins TRBV4-3 and TRBJ1-5, with D unclear. The CDR3 is 15 amino acids. The V gene lost 0 bases and the J gene lost 7 bases, with 13 bases spanning the gap. CDR1 LGHNA and CDR2 YSLEER come from the germline V gene. The CDR3 loop reads CASSQDSGPRQPQHF. The DNA of the CDR3 is TGCGCCAGCAGCCAAGATTCAGGCCCTAGGCAGCCCCAGCATTTT.

The chain is built from TRBV7-9 and TRBJ2-1; 7 bases line up with TRBD2. CDR3 length equals 16 residues. Trimming removed 4 bases from V and 6 bases from J; junction bases left unmatched: 12. Germline CDR1 and CDR2: SEHNR and FQNEAQ (reference sequence). The CDR3 loop is CASSSQLAKGINEQFF. The CDR3, as DNA: TGTGCCAGCAGCTCCCAACTAGCGAAGGGCATCAATGAGCAGTTCTTC.

The V gene is TRBV24-1, the J gene TRBJ1-1; D gene ambiguous. The germline V gene has CDR1 KGHDR and CDR2 SFDVKD. V lost 4 bases to trimming and J lost 5 bases, with 4 bases between them. The CDR3 contains 11 residues. The CDR3 region is CATSEGTEAFF. DNA of the CDR3: TGTGCCACCAGTGAGGGGACTGAAGCTTTCTTT.

This clone has only one observation. The chain employs TRBV28 and TRBJ2-2; tentative D call: TRBD2 (5 bases). In germline, CDR1 is MDHEN, CDR2 SYDVKM. V lost 3 bases, J lost 7 bases, and 12 bases lay in between. CDR3 length equals 14 residues. CDR3 sequence reads: CASSFRTRGGELFF. Here the CDR3 DNA reads TGTGCCAGCAGTTTTAGGACCCGGGGCGGGGAGCTGTTTTTT.

The J gene is TRBJ2-5, the V gene TRBV6-2 or TRBV6-3; D uncertain. From germline, CDR1 is MNHEY and CDR2 SVGEGT. With 4 bases removed from V and 6 bases from J, the gap between germline ends came to 12 bases. The CDR3 sequence is 13 residues long. The CDR3 reads CASSFHAEQTQYF. The CDR3 DNA is TGTGCCAGCAGTTTCCACGCTGAGCAGACCCAGTACTTC.

The V gene is TRBV11-2, the J gene TRBJ2-1, with 12 bases lining up with TRBD2. V shed 5 bases, J shed 6 bases, and the junction held 17 bases outside the gene matches. The CDR3 runs 19 residues. Germline CDR1 and CDR2: SGHAT and FQNNGV. As DNA, the CDR3 is TGTGCCAGCAGCCTAATCGGGCTAGCGGGAGGGCCTCGGGGCAATGAGCAGTTCTTC. This gives the protein CASSLIGLAGGPRGNEQFF.

The chain combines TRBV2 with TRBJ2-7, with a tentative D call TRBD1 (6 bases). Trimming cost V 7 bases and J 0 bases, with 16 bases left between them. The CDR3 loop spans 15 amino acids. Germline-derived CDR1 and CDR2 are SNHLY and FYNNEI. As DNA, the CDR3 is TGTGCCAGCACCCTACAGGGCCCGAGCTCCTACGAGCAGTACTTC. Protein: CASTLQGPSSYEQYF.